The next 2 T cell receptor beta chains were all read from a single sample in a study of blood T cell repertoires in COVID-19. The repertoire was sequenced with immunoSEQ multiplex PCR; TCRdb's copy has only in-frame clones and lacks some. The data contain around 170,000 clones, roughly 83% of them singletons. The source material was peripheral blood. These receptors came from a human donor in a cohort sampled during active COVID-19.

The CDR3 DNA follows: TGTGCCAGCTCACCAGCAGGGAGGTACAATGAGCAGTTCTTC. Translated, it gives CASSPAGRYNEQFF. The chain couples TRBV18 to TRBJ2-1, with a weak D call TRBD2 (6 bases). This CDR3 has 14 amino acids. Trimming shortened V by 2 bases and J by 4 bases, and 9 bases separated the two germline ends. Germline lookup yields CDR1 KGHSH and CDR2 LQKENI.

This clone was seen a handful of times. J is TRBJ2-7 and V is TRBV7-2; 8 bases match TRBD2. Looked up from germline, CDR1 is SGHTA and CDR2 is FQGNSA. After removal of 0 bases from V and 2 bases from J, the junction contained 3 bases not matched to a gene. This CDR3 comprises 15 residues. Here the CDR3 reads CASSLALAVTYEQYF. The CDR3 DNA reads TGTGCCAGCAGCTTAGCACTAGCGGTAACCTACGAGCAGTACTTC.